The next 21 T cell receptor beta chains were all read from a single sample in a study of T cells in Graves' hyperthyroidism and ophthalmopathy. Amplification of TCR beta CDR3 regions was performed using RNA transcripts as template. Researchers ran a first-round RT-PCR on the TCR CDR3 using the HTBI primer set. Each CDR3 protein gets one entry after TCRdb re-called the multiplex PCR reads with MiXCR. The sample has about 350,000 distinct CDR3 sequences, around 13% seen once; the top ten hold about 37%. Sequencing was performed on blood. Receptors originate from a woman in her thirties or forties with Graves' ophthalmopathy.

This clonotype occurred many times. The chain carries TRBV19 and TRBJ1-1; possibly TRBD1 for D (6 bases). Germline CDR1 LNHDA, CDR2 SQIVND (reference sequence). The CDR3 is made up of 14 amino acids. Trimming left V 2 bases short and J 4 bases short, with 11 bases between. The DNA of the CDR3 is TGTGCCAGTAGTATACCCTCAGGGGTCACTGAAGCTTTCTTT. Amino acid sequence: CASSIPSGVTEAFF.

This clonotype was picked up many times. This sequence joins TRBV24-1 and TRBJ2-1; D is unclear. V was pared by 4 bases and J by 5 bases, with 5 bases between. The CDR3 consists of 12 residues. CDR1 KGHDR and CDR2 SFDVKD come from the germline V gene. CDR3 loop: CATSDFDNEQFF. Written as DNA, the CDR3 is TGTGCCACCAGTGACTTCGACAATGAGCAGTTCTTC.

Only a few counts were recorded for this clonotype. DNA of the CDR3: TGTGCCAGCAGCCCTGGGTTGGAGGGTCAAGAGACCCAGTACTTC. This gives the protein CASSPGLEGQETQYF. This chain links TRBV28 with TRBJ2-5; possible D gene TRBD2, 6 bases. The CDR3 spans 15 residues. Germline V gene lookup returns CDR1 MDHEN and CDR2 SYDVKM. Trimming removed 6 bases at V and 2 bases at J, with 16 bases between. Drawing the rest from reference TRBV28 and TRBJ2-5, the complete variable domain is DVKVTQSSRYLVKRTGEKVFLECVQDMDHENMFWYRQDPGLGLRLIYFSYDVKMKEKGDIPEGYSVSREKKERFSLILESASTNQTSMYLCASSPGLEGQETQYFGPGTRLLVL.

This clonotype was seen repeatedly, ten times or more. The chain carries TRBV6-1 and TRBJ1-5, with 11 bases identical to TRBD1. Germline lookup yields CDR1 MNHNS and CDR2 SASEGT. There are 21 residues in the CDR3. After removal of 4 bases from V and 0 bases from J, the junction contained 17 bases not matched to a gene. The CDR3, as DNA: TGTGCCAGCAGTGGAAGAATGGGGTGGGACAGGGGGGATCATAGCAATCAGCCCCAGCATTTT. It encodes CASSGRMGWDRGDHSNQPQHF.

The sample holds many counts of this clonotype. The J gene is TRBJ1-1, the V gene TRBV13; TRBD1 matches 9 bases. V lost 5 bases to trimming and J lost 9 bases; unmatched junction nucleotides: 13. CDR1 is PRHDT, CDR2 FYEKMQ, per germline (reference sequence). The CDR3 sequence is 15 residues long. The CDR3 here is CASSKQGARTVKAFF. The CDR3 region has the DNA TGTGCCAGCAGCAAACAGGGGGCACGAACCGTGAAAGCTTTCTTT.

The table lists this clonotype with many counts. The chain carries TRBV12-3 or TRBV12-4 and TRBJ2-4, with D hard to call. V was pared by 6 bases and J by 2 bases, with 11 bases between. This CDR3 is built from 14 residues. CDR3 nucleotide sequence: TGTGCCAGCAGCCCCAGTGGGACCAAAAACATTCAGTACTTC. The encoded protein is CASSPSGTKNIQYF.

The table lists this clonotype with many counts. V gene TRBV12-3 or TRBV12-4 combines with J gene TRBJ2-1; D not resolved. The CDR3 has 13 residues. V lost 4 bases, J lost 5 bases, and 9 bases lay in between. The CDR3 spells CASSSPFDNEQFF. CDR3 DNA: TGTGCCAGCAGTTCCCCCTTCGACAATGAGCAGTTCTTC.

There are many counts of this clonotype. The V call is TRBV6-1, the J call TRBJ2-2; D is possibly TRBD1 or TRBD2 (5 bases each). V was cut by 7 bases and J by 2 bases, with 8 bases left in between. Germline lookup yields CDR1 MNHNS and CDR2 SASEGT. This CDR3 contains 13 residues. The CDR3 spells CASKGPNTGELFF. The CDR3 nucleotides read TGTGCCAGCAAGGGACCCAACACCGGGGAGCTGTTTTTT.

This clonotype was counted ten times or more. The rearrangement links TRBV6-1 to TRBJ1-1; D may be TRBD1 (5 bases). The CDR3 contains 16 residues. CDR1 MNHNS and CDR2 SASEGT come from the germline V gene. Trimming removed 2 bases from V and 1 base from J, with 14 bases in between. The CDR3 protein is CASSELGGKRNTEAFF. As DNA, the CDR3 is TGTGCCAGCAGTGAATTGGGGGGGAAAAGGAACACTGAAGCTTTCTTT.

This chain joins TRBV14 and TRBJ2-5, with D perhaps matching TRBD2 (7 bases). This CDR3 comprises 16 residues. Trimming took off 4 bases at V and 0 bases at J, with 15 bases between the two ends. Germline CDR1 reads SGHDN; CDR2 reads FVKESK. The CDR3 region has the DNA TGTGCCAGCAGCCCGCGGGGCGGGGGCCACCAAGAGACCCAGTACTTC. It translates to CASSPRGGGHQETQYF.

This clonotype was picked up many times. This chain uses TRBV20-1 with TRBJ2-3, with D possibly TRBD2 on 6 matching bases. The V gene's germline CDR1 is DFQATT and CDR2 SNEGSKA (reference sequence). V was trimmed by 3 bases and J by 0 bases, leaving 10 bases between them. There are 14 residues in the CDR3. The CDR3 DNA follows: TGCAGTGCTAGGCCGCTAGCGAGCACAGATACGCAGTATTTT. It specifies CSARPLASTDTQYF.

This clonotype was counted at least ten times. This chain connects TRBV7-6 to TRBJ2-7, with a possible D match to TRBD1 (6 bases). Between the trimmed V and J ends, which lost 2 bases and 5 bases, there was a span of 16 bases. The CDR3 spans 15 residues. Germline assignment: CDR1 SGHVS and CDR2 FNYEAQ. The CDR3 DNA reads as TGTGCCAGCAGCTTATCAAACCGGGACATAAACGAGCAGTACTTC. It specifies CASSLSNRDINEQYF.

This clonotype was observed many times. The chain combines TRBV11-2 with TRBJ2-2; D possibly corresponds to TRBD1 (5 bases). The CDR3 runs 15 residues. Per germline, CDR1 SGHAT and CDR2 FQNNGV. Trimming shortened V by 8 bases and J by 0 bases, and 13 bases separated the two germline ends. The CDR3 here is CASSSGRTNTGELFF. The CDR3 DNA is TGTGCCAGCTCCTCAGGGCGGACGAACACCGGGGAGCTGTTTTTT.

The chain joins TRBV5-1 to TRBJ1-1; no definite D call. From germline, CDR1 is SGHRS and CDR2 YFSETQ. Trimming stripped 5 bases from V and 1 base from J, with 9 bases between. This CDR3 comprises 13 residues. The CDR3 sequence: CASRWGRNTEAFF. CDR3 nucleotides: TGCGCCAGCAGGTGGGGAAGGAACACTGAAGCTTTCTTT.

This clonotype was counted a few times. Here the CDR3 DNA reads TGTGCCAGTAGCGACTGGTTAAACAACAATGAGCAGTTCTTC. Translated, it gives CASSDWLNNNEQFF. The chain joins TRBV19 to TRBJ2-1; D gene ambiguous. The length of the CDR3 is 14 residues. V lost 6 bases and J 5 bases, leaving 14 bases between the germline ends. Germline lookup yields CDR1 LNHDA and CDR2 SQIVND (reference sequence).

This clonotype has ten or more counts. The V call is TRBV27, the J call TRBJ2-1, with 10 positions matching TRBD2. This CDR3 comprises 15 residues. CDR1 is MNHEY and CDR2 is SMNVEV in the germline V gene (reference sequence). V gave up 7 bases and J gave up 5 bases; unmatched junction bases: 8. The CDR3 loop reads CASTFGTSVNNEQFF. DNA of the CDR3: TGTGCCAGCACCTTCGGGACTAGCGTAAACAATGAGCAGTTCTTC.

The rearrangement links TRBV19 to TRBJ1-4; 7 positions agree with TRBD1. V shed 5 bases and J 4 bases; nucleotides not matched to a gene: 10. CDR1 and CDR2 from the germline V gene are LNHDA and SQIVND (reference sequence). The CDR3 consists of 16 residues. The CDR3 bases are TGTGCCAGTAGTTCCAACAGGGGCGCGGGTAATGAAAAACTGTTTTTT. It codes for CASSSNRGAGNEKLFF.

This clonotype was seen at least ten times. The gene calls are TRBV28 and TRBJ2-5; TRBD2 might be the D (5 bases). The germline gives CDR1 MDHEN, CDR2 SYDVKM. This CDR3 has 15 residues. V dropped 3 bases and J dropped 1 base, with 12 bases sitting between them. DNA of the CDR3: TGTGCCAGCAGTTTGTCCCTAGCTCCCCAAGAGACCCAGTACTTC. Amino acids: CASSLSLAPQETQYF.

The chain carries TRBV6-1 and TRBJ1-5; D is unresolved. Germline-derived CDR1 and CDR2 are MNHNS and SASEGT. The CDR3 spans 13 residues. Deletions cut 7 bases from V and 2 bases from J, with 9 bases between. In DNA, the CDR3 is TGTGCCAGCAACGAAGTGCGCAATCAGCCCCAGCATTTT. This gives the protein CASNEVRNQPQHF.

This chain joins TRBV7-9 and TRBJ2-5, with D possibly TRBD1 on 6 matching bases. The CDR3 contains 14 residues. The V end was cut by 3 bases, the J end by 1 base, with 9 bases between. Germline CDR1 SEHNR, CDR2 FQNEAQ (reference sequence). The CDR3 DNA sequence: TGTGCCAGCAGCTTCTTAGGGGGCCAAGAGACCCAGTACTTC. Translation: CASSFLGGQETQYF.

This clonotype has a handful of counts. The chain's CDR3 is CASSLKHNEQFF. The CDR3, as DNA: TGTGCCAGCAGCTTAAAGCACAATGAGCAGTTCTTC. The rearrangement links TRBV7-9 to TRBJ2-1; D is unresolved. This CDR3 region has 12 residues. Germline V gene data show CDR1 as SEHNR and CDR2 as FQNEAQ (reference sequence). Trimming took off 2 bases at V and 5 bases at J, with 4 bases between the two ends. The entire variable domain, with the rest obtained from reference TRBV7-9 and TRBJ2-1, is as follows: DTGVSQNPRHKITKRGQNVTFRCDPISEHNRLYWYRQTLGQGPEFLTYFQNEAQLEKSRLLSDRFSAERPKGSFSTLEIQRTEQGDSAMYLCASSLKHNEQFFGPGTRLTVL.